Following are 18 T cell receptor beta chains from one sample sequenced in a study of cytomegalovirus exposure and HLA in healthy donors. Vbeta (60) and Jbeta (13) primers were used in the PCR. Sequenced by immunoSEQ multiplex PCR; TCRdb stores in-frame clones only, minus some. The data contain fewer than 150,000 clones, around 70% of them singletons. The specimen was PBMCs. The origin of the receptors is a middle-aged woman in good health and CMV-seropositive.

The chain recombines TRBV7-9 with TRBJ2-2, with 7 bases aligning to TRBD1. The germline gives CDR1 SEHNR, CDR2 FQNEAQ (reference sequence). Trimming removed 5 bases from V and 0 bases from J; junction bases left unmatched: 3. The CDR3 is 15 residues long. CDR3 sequence reads: CASSPGTANTGELFF. The CDR3 nucleotides read TGTGCCAGCAGCCCCGGGACAGCGAACACCGGGGAGCTGTTTTTT. Based on the CDR3 plus reference TRBV7-9 and TRBJ2-2, the full variable domain is DTGVSQNPRHKITKRGQNVTFRCDPISEHNRLYWYRQTLGQGPEFLTYFQNEAQLEKSRLLSDRFSAERPKGSFSTLEIQRTEQGDSAMYLCASSPGTANTGELFFGEGSRLTVL.

The chain carries TRBV6-5 and TRBJ1-2, with 8 bases lining up with TRBD1. Germline values: CDR1 MNHEY, CDR2 SVGAGI. Germline trimming cut 5 bases from V and 8 bases from J; bases unmatched to any gene: 10. This CDR3 has 14 amino acids. CDR3 bases: TGTGCCAGCAGTCCCCAGACAGGGGTGAGCGGCTACACCTTC. The encoded protein is CASSPQTGVSGYTF.

This chain links TRBV27 with TRBJ2-1; TRBD2 matches at 14 bases. The V segment lost 5 bases and the J segment 8 bases; nucleotides outside the gene matches: 8. Germline CDR1 MNHEY, CDR2 SMNVEV (reference sequence). The CDR3 length is 16 residues. The CDR3 here is CASSPRLTSGRDEQFF. CDR3 nucleotides: TGTGCCAGCAGTCCCCGTTTGACTAGCGGGAGGGATGAGCAGTTCTTC.

This sequence joins TRBV5-1 and TRBJ1-5, with TRBD1 as a possible D gene (6 bases). CDR1 is SGHRS and CDR2 is YFSETQ in the germline V gene. The germline V and J ends were trimmed by 6 bases and 7 bases, with 14 bases remaining between them. The CDR3 is 13 residues long. The CDR3: CASKGDEEQPQHF. DNA for the CDR3: TGCGCCAGCAAGGGGGATGAGGAACAGCCCCAGCATTTT.

The chain is built from TRBV6-6 and TRBJ2-7; TRBD1 matches at 8 bases. Trimming at V came to 7 bases and at J to 3 bases, leaving 8 bases not matched to a gene. CDR3 length: 14 residues. Per germline, CDR1 MNHNY and CDR2 SVGAGI (reference sequence). The CDR3 loop is CASNSRQGFYEQYF. CDR3 DNA sequence: TGTGCCAGCAACTCCCGACAGGGGTTCTACGAGCAGTACTTC.

CDR3 amino acids: CASSLGAPSTDTQYF. DNA for the CDR3: TGCGCCAGCAGCTTGGGGGCCCCTAGCACAGATACGCAGTATTTT. V and J are TRBV5-1 and TRBJ2-3; D is unresolved. The V gene's germline CDR1 is SGHRS and CDR2 YFSETQ. The CDR3 sequence is 15 residues long. Trimming stripped 0 bases from V and 0 bases from J, with 8 bases between.

This clone was observed a few times. The gene calls are TRBV29-1 and TRBJ2-2; 9 nucleotides agree with TRBD1. The CDR3 is 14 amino acids. V gave up 4 bases and J gave up 5 bases; unmatched junction bases: 5. Germline V lookup: CDR1 SQVTM, CDR2 ANQGSEA. The CDR3: CSVGRTGDTGELFF. The CDR3 DNA follows: TGCAGCGTTGGGAGGACAGGGGATACCGGGGAGCTGTTTTTT.

The chain combines TRBV4-3 with TRBJ2-7; 11 bases are shared with TRBD1. Germline V gene sequence: CDR1 LGHNA, CDR2 YSLEER. The junction had 4 bases not matched to a gene; V was cut back by 0 bases and J by 3 bases. The CDR3 runs 16 residues. The CDR3 bases are TGCGCCAGCAGCCAAGAAAAGGGACAGGGGGTCTACGAGCAGTACTTC. Amino acid sequence: CASSQEKGQGVYEQYF.

The table lists this clone with a few counts. J is TRBJ2-3 and V is TRBV5-1; 11 bases align to TRBD2. V trimming: 4 bases; J trimming: 9 bases; junction bases outside the gene matches: 16. This CDR3 spans 17 amino acids. Germline V gene lookup returns CDR1 SGHRS and CDR2 YFSETQ. Here the CDR3 reads CASSPPVGSGGAKTQYF. In nucleotides, the CDR3 is TGCGCCAGCAGCCCCCCCGTGGGTAGCGGGGGGGCCAAGACGCAGTATTTT.

The genes are TRBV19 and TRBJ1-4, with D unresolved. The CDR3 is made up of 13 amino acids. The germline gives CDR1 LNHDA, CDR2 SQIVND (reference sequence). The V end was cut by 1 base, the J end by 7 bases, with 7 bases between. CDR3 region: CASSIVRGEKLFF. DNA of the CDR3: TGTGCCAGTAGTATAGTGCGGGGTGAAAAACTGTTTTTT.

The chain couples TRBV5-5 to TRBJ2-5; D gene unclear. The CDR3 extends over 13 amino acids. Trimming shortened V by 2 bases and J by 2 bases, and 7 bases separated the two germline ends. CDR1 SGHKS and CDR2 YYEKEE come from the germline V gene (reference sequence). The CDR3 reads CASSFNFQETQYF. DNA for the CDR3: TGTGCCAGCAGCTTCAACTTTCAAGAGACCCAGTACTTC.

V is TRBV5-6 and J is TRBJ1-5; D is unresolved. The CDR3 covers 15 residues. The germline V gene encodes CDR1 SGHDT and CDR2 YYEEEE. Trimming cost V 1 base and J 1 base, with 9 bases left between them. CDR3 sequence: CASSLMGQSNQPQHF. CDR3 nucleotides: TGTGCCAGCAGCTTGATGGGCCAGAGCAATCAGCCCCAGCATTTT.

About this clone itself: Its ends do not fully match the called genes, so a read error is possible. The chain has TRBV20-1 and TRBJ2-3; 10 bases are a match to TRBD2. The CDR3 sequence is 11 residues long. The germline V gene has CDR1 DFQATT and CDR2 SNEGSKA (reference sequence). CDR3 sequence (DNA): TGCAGTGCCAATCGGGGCACTAGCGGGGCCTTT. Encoded protein: CSANRGTSGAF.

The chain uses TRBV14 and TRBJ2-7, with a tentative D call TRBD2 (6 bases). Trimming cost V 1 base and J 3 bases, with 7 bases left between them. The CDR3 totals 13 residues. Germline CDR1 reads SGHDN; CDR2 reads FVKESK. The CDR3 nucleotides are TGTGCCAGCAGCCAAGGGAGGGGCTACGAGCAGTACTTC. Translated, it gives CASSQGRGYEQYF.

The chain uses TRBV16 and TRBJ1-1; D call uncertain. The germline V and J ends were trimmed by 1 base and 0 bases, with 12 bases remaining between them. Germline-derived CDR1 and CDR2 are KGHSY and FQNENV. This CDR3 has 16 residues. CDR3 bases: TGTGCCAGCAGCCAATTATTCGGCAGGATGAACACTGAAGCTTTCTTT. It yields the protein CASSQLFGRMNTEAFF.

This clone is classed as medium-sized. This chain uses TRBV19 with TRBJ2-2; 7 nucleotides line up with TRBD2. The V segment lost 2 bases and the J segment 8 bases; nucleotides outside the gene matches: 14. The CDR3 runs to 17 residues. Germline loops: CDR1 LNHDA, CDR2 SQIVND (reference sequence). This CDR3 reads CASSITSSSGQLGELFF. CDR3 nucleotides: TGTGCCAGTAGTATAACTTCTTCTAGCGGCCAACTGGGGGAGCTGTTTTTT.

The V and J genes are TRBV28 and TRBJ1-2, with 10 bases matching TRBD1. Germline V gene sequence: CDR1 MDHEN, CDR2 SYDVKM. This CDR3 contains 16 residues. The trim removed 4 bases at V and 1 base at J, leaving 6 bases unmatched. DNA of the CDR3: TGTGCCAGCAGTTCTCCGGGGGACAGGGGTAACTATGGCTACACCTTC. This translates into CASSSPGDRGNYGYTF.

This sequence joins TRBV2 and TRBJ2-1; D is unresolved. CDR3 length: 8 amino acids. Germline CDR1 is SNHLY and CDR2 is FYNNEI. Trimming removed 5 bases at V and 13 bases at J, with 3 bases between. CDR3 loop: CASSLQFF. CDR3 bases: TGTGCCAGCAGTTTACAGTTCTTC.